Below are 12 T cell receptor beta chains sequenced from a single sample in a study of shared clonotypes between healthy human individuals. Sequencing used immunoSEQ multiplex PCR; TCRdb keeps in-frame clones, though not all of them. This sample has some 1.5 million clones, with around 95% found just once. Sequencing input: naive CD4+ T cells sorted from blood. Noted subset: CD45RA+ positively selected. The receptors originated from a man in his thirties or forties in good health.

The chain uses TRBV28 and TRBJ1-1; D not certain. This CDR3 has 15 amino acids. V lost 2 bases and J 0 bases, leaving 10 bases between the germline ends. Germline CDR1 reads MDHEN; CDR2 reads SYDVKM. CDR3 protein: CASSLGGKMNTEAFF. The CDR3 nucleotides read TGTGCCAGCAGTTTAGGCGGGAAGATGAACACTGAAGCTTTCTTT. The whole variable domain, filled in from reference TRBV28 and TRBJ1-1, reads DVKVTQSSRYLVKRTGEKVFLECVQDMDHENMFWYRQDPGLGLRLIYFSYDVKMKEKGDIPEGYSVSREKKERFSLILESASTNQTSMYLCASSLGGKMNTEAFFGQGTRLTVV.

The chain is built from TRBV2 and TRBJ2-3; D could derive from TRBD1 or TRBD2 (5 bases each). This CDR3 is built from 15 residues. The V gene lost 8 bases and the J gene lost 0 bases, with 15 bases spanning the gap. The V gene's germline CDR1 is SNHLY and CDR2 FYNNEI. CDR3 sequence (DNA): TGTGCCAGCGGAGCGAACGGGGACAGCACAGATACGCAGTATTTT. Its translation is CASGANGDSTDTQYF.

The chain joins TRBV18 to TRBJ2-5; the match to TRBD1 covers 7 bases. J gave up 2 bases and V 3 bases, and 12 bases lay outside the gene matches. Germline values: CDR1 KGHSH, CDR2 LQKENI. This CDR3 has 17 amino acids. This CDR3 is CASSPSGTVWDQETQYF. In nucleotides, the CDR3 is TGTGCCAGCTCACCCTCCGGGACAGTCTGGGATCAAGAGACCCAGTACTTC.

The count of this clone is one. V is TRBV5-4 and J is TRBJ2-3, with D perhaps assigned TRBD1 or TRBD2 (6 bases each). Germline V lookup: CDR1 SGHNT, CDR2 YYREEE (reference sequence). V lost 0 bases to trimming and J lost 0 bases, with 11 bases between them. CDR3 size: 16 residues. The CDR3 region is CASSLAGASSTDTQYF. As DNA, the CDR3 is TGTGCCAGCAGCTTGGCGGGGGCGAGTAGCACAGATACGCAGTATTTT.

The gene calls are TRBV18 and TRBJ1-2; D unresolved. The CDR3 loop spans 12 amino acids. V lost 6 bases to trimming and J lost 6 bases, with 11 bases between them. Germline lookup yields CDR1 KGHSH and CDR2 LQKENI. CDR3 DNA sequence: TGTGCCAGCTCGCACGGAAGGGATGGCTACACCTTC. This encodes CASSHGRDGYTF.

Concerning this clone: At one end, the junction sequence differs from germline, possibly due to a read error. The chain employs TRBV28 and TRBJ1-2; 8 positions match TRBD1. CDR3 length: 12 residues. Germline V gene lookup returns CDR1 MDHEN and CDR2 SYDVKM. CDR3 nucleotide sequence: TGTGCCAGCAGTCGTACCGGGACAGGCAATGGCTTC. Translation: CASSRTGTGNGF.

The CDR3 nucleotides are TGTGCCAGCAAACAATTTGGGGGGCTGAACACCGGGGAGCTGTTTTTT. Translating gives CASKQFGGLNTGELFF. The chain couples TRBV7-9 to TRBJ2-2, with D possibly being TRBD1 or TRBD2 (6 bases each). Germline lookup yields CDR1 SEHNR and CDR2 FQNEAQ (reference sequence). The length of the CDR3 is 16 residues. V was cut by 7 bases and J by 1 base, with 16 bases left in between. Supplemented by reference TRBV7-9 and TRBJ2-2, the full variable domain reads DTGVSQNPRHKITKRGQNVTFRCDPISEHNRLYWYRQTLGQGPEFLTYFQNEAQLEKSRLLSDRFSAERPKGSFSTLEIQRTEQGDSAMYLCASKQFGGLNTGELFFGEGSRLTVL.

J is TRBJ2-5 and V is TRBV10-3; D might be TRBD1 (7 bases). The CDR3 length is 17 residues. Per the germline V gene, CDR1 is ENHRY and CDR2 is SYGVKD. The V and J ends lost 2 bases and 2 bases respectively, with 18 bases between them. The CDR3 reads CAISEPNLAGGQETQYF. CDR3 coding DNA: TGTGCCATCAGTGAGCCTAATTTAGCAGGGGGGCAAGAGACCCAGTACTTC.

The V call is TRBV27, the J call TRBJ2-1; TRBD1 is a possible D gene (5 bases). The V end was cut by 7 bases, the J end by 4 bases, with 14 bases between. CDR1 is MNHEY, CDR2 SMNVEV, per germline (reference sequence). This CDR3 is built from 14 residues. The CDR3 protein is CASTDSLPYNEQFF. The CDR3 region has the DNA TGTGCCAGCACCGACAGCCTCCCATACAATGAGCAGTTCTTC.

This chain connects TRBV2 to TRBJ1-1, with D possibly being TRBD1 (5 bases). This CDR3 is 13 amino acids long. Germline assignment: CDR1 SNHLY and CDR2 FYNNEI. V gave up 8 bases and J gave up 3 bases, with 13 bases separating them. CDR3 loop: CASSGNVDTEAFF. The CDR3 coding sequence is TGTGCCAGCTCAGGGAATGTGGACACTGAAGCTTTCTTT.

The table lists this clone with a count of one. This chain joins TRBV27 and TRBJ2-1, with a tentative D call TRBD2 (5 bases). V lost 1 base to trimming and J lost 0 bases, with 16 bases between them. CDR3 size: 18 residues. Germline V CDR1 and CDR2: MNHEY, SMNVEV (reference sequence). As DNA, the CDR3 is TGTGCCAGCAGTTTATTAACGATCGGGATGAGCTCCTACAATGAGCAGTTCTTC. This encodes CASSLLTIGMSSYNEQFF.

The rearrangement joins TRBV5-1 to TRBJ2-2; D gene uncertain. Germline assignment: CDR1 SGHRS and CDR2 YFSETQ. The CDR3 sequence is 14 residues long. V was trimmed by 4 bases and J by 4 bases, leaving 11 bases between them. The CDR3 spells CASSPGFGTGELFF. CDR3 sequence (DNA): TGCGCCAGCAGCCCCGGGTTTGGCACCGGGGAGCTGTTTTTT.